Presented here are 2 T cell receptor beta chains from one specimen sequenced in a study of blood T cell repertoires in COVID-19. Profiled with immunoSEQ multiplex PCR; TCRdb holds only in-frame clones, not every one. The data hold roughly 100,000 clones, with more than 90% observed a single time. Material for sequencing was peripheral blood. Every receptor here comes from a woman in her 50s with COVID-19, enrolled during active disease.

The chain recombines TRBV5-4 with TRBJ1-2; no clear D gene. V was cut by 2 bases and J by 4 bases, with 9 bases left in between. The CDR3 loop spans 13 amino acids. Germline V gene data show CDR1 as SGHNT and CDR2 as YYREEE (reference sequence). CDR3 sequence: CASSFPGFYGYTF. The CDR3 bases are TGTGCCAGCAGCTTCCCGGGATTCTATGGCTACACCTTC.

This clone was observed once. This rearrangement joins TRBV6-1 to TRBJ1-4; TRBD1 matches at 7 bases. The germline V gene has CDR1 MNHNS and CDR2 SASEGT. J lost 3 bases, V lost 2 bases, and 12 bases had no gene match. The CDR3 runs 18 residues. The CDR3 nucleotides read TGTGCCAGCAGTGAAATAATGGGACAGAGCCGTTCTAATGAAAAACTGTTTTTT. This gives the protein CASSEIMGQSRSNEKLFF.